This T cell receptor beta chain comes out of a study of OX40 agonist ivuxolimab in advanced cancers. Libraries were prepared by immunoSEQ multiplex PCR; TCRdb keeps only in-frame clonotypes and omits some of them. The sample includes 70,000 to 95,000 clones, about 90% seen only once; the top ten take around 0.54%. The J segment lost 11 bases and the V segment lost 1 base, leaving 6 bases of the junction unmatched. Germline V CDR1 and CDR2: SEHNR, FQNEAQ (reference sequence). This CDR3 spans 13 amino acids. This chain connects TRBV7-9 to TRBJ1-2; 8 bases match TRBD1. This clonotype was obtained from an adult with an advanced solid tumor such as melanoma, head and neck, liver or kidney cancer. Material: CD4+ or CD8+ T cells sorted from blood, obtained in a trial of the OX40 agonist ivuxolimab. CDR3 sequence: CASSLDGTGLYTF. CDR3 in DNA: TGTGCCAGCAGCTTAGATGGGACAGGCCTTTACACCTTC.